Listed below are T cell receptor beta chains from one sample, sequenced in a study of blood T cell repertoires in COVID-19. Measured with immunoSEQ multiplex PCR; TCRdb has only the in-frame clones, and not every one. The table shows roughly 200,000 clones, with around four fifths occurring only once. Sequenced input: peripheral blood. The receptors were sampled from a woman of 80 years or more with COVID-19, enrolled during active disease. CDR3s include the opening cysteine and the closing phenylalanine or tryptophan. The order of the fields is V gene, CDR3 protein.

v_gene: TRBV6-5; CDR3aa: CASSYSRRRENSPLHF
v_gene: TRBV9; CDR3aa: CASSVSGSIGGYTF
v_gene: TRBV5-1; CDR3aa: CASSLGTGGDSAFF
v_gene: TRBV6-5; CDR3aa: CASSYPTGGRTF
v_gene: TRBV18; CDR3aa: CASSPRGLKTEAFF
v_gene: TRBV7-2; CDR3aa: CASSSASGLAGDEQFF
v_gene: TRBV6-5; CDR3aa: CASRFRGLNTGELFF
v_gene: TRBV5-4; CDR3aa: CASSLKGAGEKLFF
v_gene: TRBV3-1/TRBV3-2; CDR3aa: CASKWQGGNTIYF
v_gene: TRBV23-1; CDR3aa: CASSQSGGVRGYTF
v_gene: TRBV10-1; CDR3aa: CASSGQPSYEQYF
v_gene: TRBV28; CDR3aa: CASSLGTGLTQPQHF
v_gene: TRBV7-9; CDR3aa: CASSPRRETEAFF
v_gene: TRBV11-2; CDR3aa: CASTPSGIQETQYF
v_gene: TRBV7-9; CDR3aa: CASSPWARGETQYF
v_gene: TRBV3-1/TRBV3-2; CDR3aa: CASSQTGRANSPLHF
v_gene: TRBV2; CDR3aa: CASSRDREGTGELFF
v_gene: TRBV2; CDR3aa: CASSPQDLSGNTIYF
v_gene: TRBV27; CDR3aa: CASKLAGGGETQYF
v_gene: TRBV7-3; CDR3aa: CASSLTGANEQYF
v_gene: TRBV18; CDR3aa: CASSPQFAGGATNEKLFF
v_gene: TRBV12-3/TRBV12-4; CDR3aa: CASSQDRTYGYTF
v_gene: TRBV5-1; CDR3aa: CASSLRTSGGADGIRTDTQYF
v_gene: TRBV7-9; CDR3aa: CASSPAGGRTTGELFF
v_gene: TRBV30; CDR3aa: CAWSPQNYQPQHF